The clone carrying this T cell receptor (beta chain) turned up a few times. These data come from a study of blood T cell repertoires in COVID-19. About the research overall: Collection of acute and convalescent COVID-19 samples took place in the United States, Italy and Spain. Nucleic acid was either cDNA or gDNA, and it came from T cells, B-cell-depleted T cells, or PBMCs.

As originally analysed: Reference gene primer amplification gave nucleated cell count estimates. The assay was immunoSEQ multiplex PCR, and TCRdb's table has in-frame clones only and misses some. The V and J calls and clone size were taken over from that table, and D and trimming were inferred from the DNA. Of under 300,000 clones in the sample, 86% were seen once. CDR1 and CDR2 from the germline V gene are MDHEN and SYDVKM. Deletions cut 1 base from V and 7 bases from J, with 16 bases between. The CDR3 totals 15 residues. Sequenced input: peripheral blood. The TCR originated in a man aged 60 to 69 with acute or convalescent COVID-19. The chain has TRBV28 and TRBJ1-2; D possibly corresponds to TRBD1 (6 bases). Here the CDR3 DNA reads TGTGCCAGCAGTTTATCCTTTCGACAGGTTGTTGGCTACACCTTC. Translating it yields CASSLSFRQVVGYTF.